Presented here are 23 T cell receptor beta chains from one specimen sequenced in a study of brain T cells in children with intractable seizures. Method: immunoSEQ multiplex PCR; TCRdb's copy keeps in-frame clones and lacks some. This sample has 110,000 or so clones, with 85% to 95% found just once. This specimen was peripheral blood, taken at surgery. All receptors come from a boy less than two years old with hemimegalencephaly and intractable seizures.

The V call is TRBV27, the J call TRBJ2-2; 7 bases are shared with TRBD2. The germline V gene encodes CDR1 MNHEY and CDR2 SMNVEV (reference sequence). With V trimmed by 3 bases and J by 5 bases, 6 bases remained unmatched. CDR3 length: 15 amino acids. CDR3 nucleotides: TGTGCCAGCAGTTTGTGGGGGAGGGGTACCGGGGAGCTGTTTTTT. It translates to CASSLWGRGTGELFF.

The CDR3 sequence is CAWRGRRNQPQHF. CDR3 bases: TGTGCCTGGAGGGGACGGCGCAATCAGCCCCAGCATTTT. The genes are TRBV30 and TRBJ1-5; tentative D call: TRBD1 (5 bases). This CDR3 is built from 13 residues. The V gene lost 3 bases and the J gene lost 2 bases, with 8 bases spanning the gap. Germline V gives CDR1 GTSNPN, CDR2 SVGIG (reference sequence).

The rearrangement links TRBV5-6 to TRBJ1-5; D gene uncertain. The V gene's germline CDR1 is SGHDT and CDR2 YYEEEE. V dropped 2 bases and J dropped 0 bases, with 6 bases sitting between them. The CDR3 consists of 14 residues. The CDR3 DNA follows: TGTGCCAGCAGCTTAGGCTATAGCAATCAGCCCCAGCATTTT. This translates into CASSLGYSNQPQHF.

The rearrangement links TRBV6-5 to TRBJ2-3; D possibly corresponds to TRBD2 (7 bases). The germline CDR1 and CDR2 sequences are MNHEY and SVGAGI. Trimming cost V 7 bases and J 2 bases, with 16 bases left between them. The CDR3 covers 15 residues. The CDR3, as DNA: TGTGCCAGCACTCTCCGAGCGGGACACACAGATACGCAGTATTTT. It is translated as CASTLRAGHTDTQYF.

The chain recombines TRBV2 with TRBJ2-2; 8 bases agree with TRBD1. The germline gives CDR1 SNHLY, CDR2 FYNNEI. The junction had 7 bases not matched to a gene; V was cut back by 3 bases and J by 7 bases. This CDR3 is built from 15 residues. CDR3 sequence reads: CASSEQGALIGELFF. The CDR3 DNA reads as TGTGCCAGCAGTGAGCAGGGGGCCTTAATCGGGGAGCTGTTTTTT.

V is TRBV25-1 and J is TRBJ1-2; D remains unclear. CDR3 length: 13 residues. V was shortened by 4 bases and J by 2 bases, with 8 bases between the two germline ends. Germline CDR1 reads MGHDK; CDR2 reads SYGVNS. CDR3 loop: CASSGQQNYGYTF. The CDR3 DNA reads as TGTGCCAGCAGTGGTCAACAAAACTATGGCTACACCTTC.

The chain is built from TRBV7-9 and TRBJ2-1; the D gene is possibly TRBD2 (5 bases). V dropped 2 bases and J dropped 8 bases, with 10 bases sitting between them. The germline V gene encodes CDR1 SEHNR and CDR2 FQNEAQ (reference sequence). The CDR3 is 13 residues long. The CDR3 loop reads CASSLPHSDEQFF. DNA of the CDR3: TGTGCCAGCAGCTTACCCCATAGCGATGAGCAGTTCTTC.

This chain uses TRBV18 with TRBJ2-3, with 9 positions matching TRBD2. The germline V gene has CDR1 KGHSH and CDR2 LQKENI. J was trimmed by 1 base and V by 3 bases; bases with no gene match: 5. This CDR3 spans 16 amino acids. The CDR3 here is CASSPRIAGGTDTQYF. The CDR3, as DNA: TGTGCCAGCTCACCCCGTATAGCGGGAGGCACAGATACGCAGTATTTT.

This clone was seen a few times. The J gene is TRBJ1-3, the V gene TRBV10-1; possible D gene TRBD1, 6 bases. There are 13 residues in the CDR3. Trimming shortened V by 6 bases and J by 1 base, and 7 bases separated the two germline ends. Germline CDR1 is WNHNN and CDR2 is SYGVQD (reference sequence). CDR3 nucleotide sequence: TGCGCCAGCAGGGACAGTTCTGGAAACACCATATATTTT. This codes for CASRDSSGNTIYF.

The genes are TRBV6-2 or TRBV6-3 and TRBJ2-7; possibly TRBD1 or TRBD2 for D (6 bases each). The CDR3 spans 16 residues. V lost 7 bases to trimming and J lost 0 bases, with 19 bases between them. In germline, CDR1 is MNHEY, CDR2 SVGEGT. CDR3 in amino acids: CASTPRGPGASYEQYF. Here the CDR3 DNA reads TGTGCCAGCACCCCGCGAGGGCCGGGGGCCTCCTACGAGCAGTACTTC.

The gene calls are TRBV7-9 and TRBJ2-5; 7 positions match TRBD1. V dropped 2 bases and J dropped 5; count of bases not matched to a gene: 5. Per germline, CDR1 SEHNR and CDR2 FQNEAQ (reference sequence). The CDR3 totals 14 residues. CDR3 coding DNA: TGTGCCAGCAGCTTACCGACAGGGTTGGAGACCCAGTACTTC. Translated, it gives CASSLPTGLETQYF.

J is TRBJ2-5 and V is TRBV12-3 or TRBV12-4, with TRBD2 as a possible D gene (5 bases). This CDR3 has 13 amino acids. The V gene lost 3 bases and the J gene lost 3 bases, with 8 bases spanning the gap. The CDR3 coding sequence is TGTGCCAGCAGTTTCGACGGGAAAGAGACCCAGTACTTC. Translating it yields CASSFDGKETQYF.

The chain uses TRBV5-1 and TRBJ2-7, with 7 bases that match TRBD1. Looked up from germline, CDR1 is SGHRS and CDR2 is YFSETQ. V gave up 1 base and J gave up 2 bases; unmatched junction bases: 3. The CDR3 is 14 residues long. The CDR3 loop reads CASSLLGTAYEQYF. The DNA of the CDR3 is TGCGCCAGCAGCTTGCTGGGGACAGCCTACGAGCAGTACTTC.

The chain recombines TRBV30 with TRBJ1-2; tentative D call: TRBD1 (5 bases). CDR3 length: 14 residues. The ends were cut back, 0 bases at V and 4 bases at J, with 12 bases in the middle. Looked up from germline, CDR1 is GTSNPN and CDR2 is SVGIG (reference sequence). Here the CDR3 reads CAWSVRRGAYGYTF. The DNA of the CDR3 is TGTGCCTGGAGTGTACGGCGAGGGGCCTATGGCTACACCTTC.

The chain uses TRBV6-5 and TRBJ2-2; D uncertain. Looked up from germline, CDR1 is MNHEY and CDR2 is SVGAGI. The ends were cut back, 7 bases at V and 4 bases at J, with 10 bases in the middle. This CDR3 contains 13 residues. CDR3 sequence: CASIKWSTGELFF. CDR3 coding DNA: TGTGCCAGCATTAAATGGTCCACCGGGGAGCTGTTTTTT.

This clone appeared once. V usage is TRBV6-6 and J usage is TRBJ2-3, with D perhaps TRBD1 or TRBD2 (6 bases each). Germline assignment: CDR1 MNHNY and CDR2 SVGAGI (reference sequence). The V gene lost 5 bases and the J gene lost 10 bases, with 16 bases spanning the gap. This CDR3 has 13 amino acids. CDR3 bases: TGTGCCAGCAGTCGGGGGCTAGGAGGTGCGCAGTATTTT. It is translated as CASSRGLGGAQYF.

This chain links TRBV28 with TRBJ2-7; D ambiguous. The CDR3 is 14 residues long. Trimming cost V 3 bases and J 0 bases, with 9 bases left between them. CDR1 is MDHEN and CDR2 is SYDVKM in the germline V gene. CDR3 amino acids: CASSLADSSYEQYF. For the CDR3, the DNA is TGTGCCAGCAGTTTGGCCGATAGCTCCTACGAGCAGTACTTC.

V usage is TRBV2 and J usage is TRBJ1-2, with D hard to call. V was clipped by 3 bases and J by 2 bases, with 7 bases between them. Germline CDR1 is SNHLY and CDR2 is FYNNEI. This CDR3 is built from 13 residues. The CDR3 DNA sequence: TGTGCCAGCAGTGAGGCGGAGAACTATGGCTACACCTTC. Amino acid sequence: CASSEAENYGYTF.

The chain uses TRBV28 and TRBJ1-6; possibly TRBD1 for D (5 bases). The V end lost 4 bases, the J end lost 15 bases, and 13 bases lay between the germline ends. Germline CDR1 MDHEN, CDR2 SYDVKM. This CDR3 comprises 12 residues. CDR3 region: CASSSGTVLLHF. As DNA, the CDR3 is TGTGCCAGCAGTTCCGGGACGGTCCTCCTCCACTTT.

The gene calls are TRBV6-5 and TRBJ1-5, with 7 bases aligning to TRBD1. V gave up 6 bases and J gave up 1 base; unmatched junction bases: 6. Germline-derived CDR1 and CDR2 are MNHEY and SVGAGI. The CDR3 is 15 amino acids. The CDR3 bases are TGTGCCAGCAGCAGGGGGGGAGGGAGCAATCAGCCCCAGCATTTT. This sequence encodes CASSRGGGSNQPQHF.

The CDR3: CASSHGGFTDTQYF. CDR3 nucleotides: TGTGCCAGCAGCCATGGGGGATTCACAGATACGCAGTATTTT. The genes are TRBV3-1 (or the pseudogene TRBV3-2) and TRBJ2-3; TRBD1 or TRBD2 may be the D gene (5 bases each). The CDR3 covers 14 residues. The V end was cut by 3 bases, the J end by 2 bases, with 9 bases between. Germline V gene data show CDR1 as LGHDT and CDR2 as YNNKEL (reference sequence).

The sample holds a few counts of this clone. The chain is built from TRBV6-4 and TRBJ2-3; 11 nucleotides agree with TRBD2. CDR1 is MRHNA, CDR2 SNTAGT, per germline. This CDR3 is built from 16 residues. V was clipped by 0 bases and J by 2 bases; unmatched bases: 1. The CDR3: CASSDSGLADTDTQYF. CDR3 bases: TGTGCCAGCAGTGACTCGGGACTAGCGGACACAGATACGCAGTATTTT.

This chain connects TRBV9 to TRBJ1-2; D is unresolved. The CDR3 has 13 amino acids. Trimming removed 3 bases at V and 3 bases at J, with 9 bases between. Looked up from germline, CDR1 is SGDLS and CDR2 is YYNGEE. The chain's CDR3 is CASSARPDYGYTF. CDR3 nucleotide sequence: TGTGCCAGCAGCGCCCGACCGGACTATGGCTACACCTTC.